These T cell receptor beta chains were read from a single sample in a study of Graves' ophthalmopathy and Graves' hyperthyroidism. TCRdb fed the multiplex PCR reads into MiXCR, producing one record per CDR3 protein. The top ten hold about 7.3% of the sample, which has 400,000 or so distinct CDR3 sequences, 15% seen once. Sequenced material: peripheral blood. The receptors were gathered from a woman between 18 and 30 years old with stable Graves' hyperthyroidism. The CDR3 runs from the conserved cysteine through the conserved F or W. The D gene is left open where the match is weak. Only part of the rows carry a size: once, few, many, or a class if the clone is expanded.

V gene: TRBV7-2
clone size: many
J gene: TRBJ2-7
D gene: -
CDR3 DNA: TGTGCCAGCAGCTTAGCGCCTCCGGGTTCCTACGAGCAGTACTTC
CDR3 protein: CASSLAPPGSYEQYF

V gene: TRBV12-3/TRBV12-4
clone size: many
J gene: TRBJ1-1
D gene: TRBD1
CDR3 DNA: TGTGCCAGCAGAGTCCAGGGGGAAACTGAAGCTTTCTTT
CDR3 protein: CASRVQGETEAFF

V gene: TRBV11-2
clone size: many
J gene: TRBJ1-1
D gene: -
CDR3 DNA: TGTGCCAGCAGCTTAGGCCTCCTAATGAACACTGAAGCTTTCTTT
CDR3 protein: CASSLGLLMNTEAFF

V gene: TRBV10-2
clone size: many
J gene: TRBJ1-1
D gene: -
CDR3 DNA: TGCGCCAGCAGTGAGCTCGGATTAGGTACTGAAGCTTTCTTT
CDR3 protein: CASSELGLGTEAFF

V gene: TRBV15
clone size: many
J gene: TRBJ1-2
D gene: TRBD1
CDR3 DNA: TGTGCCACCAGCACCCCCCGGGACAGGTTAGGTGGCTACACCTTC
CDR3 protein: CATSTPRDRLGGYTF

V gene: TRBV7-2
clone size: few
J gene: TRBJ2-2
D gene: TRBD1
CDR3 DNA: TGTGCCAGCAGCTTAGCGGGCTTAGGACAGGGGACCACCGGGGAGCTGTTTTTT
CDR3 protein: CASSLAGLGQGTTGELFF

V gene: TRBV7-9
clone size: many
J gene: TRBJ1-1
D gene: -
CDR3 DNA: TGTGCCAGCAGCCCAAGGAGGGAGGGGAACACTGAAGCTTTCTTT
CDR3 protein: CASSPRREGNTEAFF

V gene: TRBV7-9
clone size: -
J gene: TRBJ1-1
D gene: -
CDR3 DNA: TGTGCCAGCAGCGCCAGGATGGCTCTGAACACTGAAGCTTTCTTT
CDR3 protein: CASSARMALNTEAFF

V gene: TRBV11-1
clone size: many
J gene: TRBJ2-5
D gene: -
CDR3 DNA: TGTGCCAGCAGCTTAGGTAACAGACAAGAGACCCAGTACTTC
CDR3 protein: CASSLGNRQETQYF

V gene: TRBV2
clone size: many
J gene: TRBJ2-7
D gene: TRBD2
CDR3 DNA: TGTGCCAGCACCGTAGGAGAGACTAGCGTTTCCTACGAGCAGTACTTC
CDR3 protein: CASTVGETSVSYEQYF

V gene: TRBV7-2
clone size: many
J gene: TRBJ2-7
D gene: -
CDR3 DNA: TGTGCCAGCAGCCCAGGACGGGTCTACGAGCAGTACTTC
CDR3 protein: CASSPGRVYEQYF

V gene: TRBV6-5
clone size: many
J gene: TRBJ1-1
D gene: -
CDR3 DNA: TGTGCCAGCAGTTTTCAGACAGTGAACACTGAAGCTTTCTTT
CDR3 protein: CASSFQTVNTEAFF

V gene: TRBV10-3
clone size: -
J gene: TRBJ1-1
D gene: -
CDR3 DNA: TGTGCCATCACCCGGGACGGAAACACTGAAGCTTTCTTT
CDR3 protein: CAITRDGNTEAFF

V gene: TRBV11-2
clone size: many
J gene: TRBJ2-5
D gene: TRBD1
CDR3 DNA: TGTGCCAGCAGCTTCGACAGGGGAACGGGAGAGACCCAGTACTTC
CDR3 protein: CASSFDRGTGETQYF

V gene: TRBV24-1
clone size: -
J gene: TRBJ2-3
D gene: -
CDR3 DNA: TGTGCCACCAGTGATTTCGGCAGGGGCGCCTCACCAGATACGCAGTATTTT
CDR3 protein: CATSDFGRGASPDTQYF

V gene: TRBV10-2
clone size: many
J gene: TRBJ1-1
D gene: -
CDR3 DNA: TGCGCCAGCAGTGAAAGGGTGAACACTGAAGCTTTCTTT
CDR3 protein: CASSERVNTEAFF

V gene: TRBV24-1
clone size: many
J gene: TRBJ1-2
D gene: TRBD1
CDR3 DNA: TGTGCCACCAGTGATGGCACAGGGGACTATGGCTACACCTTC
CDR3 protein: CATSDGTGDYGYTF

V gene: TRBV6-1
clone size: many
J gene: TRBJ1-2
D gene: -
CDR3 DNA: TGTGCCAGCATCCCCGGGACATTGAACTATGGCTACACCTTC
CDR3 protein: CASIPGTLNYGYTF

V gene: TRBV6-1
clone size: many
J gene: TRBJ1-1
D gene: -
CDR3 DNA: TGTGCCAGCAGGATAAATGAAGCTTTCTTT
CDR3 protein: CASRINEAFF

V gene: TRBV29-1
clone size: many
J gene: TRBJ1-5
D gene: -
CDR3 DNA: TGCAGCGTTTCAGGGTACAATCAGCCCCAGCATTTT
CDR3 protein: CSVSGYNQPQHF

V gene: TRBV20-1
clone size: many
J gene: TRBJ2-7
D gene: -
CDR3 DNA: TGCAGTGCTAGTCAAGAGGGGATAGGGTACGAGCAGTACTTC
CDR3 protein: CSASQEGIGYEQYF

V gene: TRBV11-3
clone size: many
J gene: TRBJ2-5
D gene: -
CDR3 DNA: TGTGCCAGCAGCTTAGGTCCAACAGGGCCAGAGACCCAGTACTTC
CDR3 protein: CASSLGPTGPETQYF

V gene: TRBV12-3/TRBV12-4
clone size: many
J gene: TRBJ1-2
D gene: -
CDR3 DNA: TGTGCCAGCAGTTTTTCTACAGCTTACAGGCCCTATGGCTACACCTTC
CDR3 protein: CASSFSTAYRPYGYTF

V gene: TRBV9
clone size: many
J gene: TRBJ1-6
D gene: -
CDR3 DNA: TGTGCCAGCAGCGTAGAGGGGGTTAATGGGAATTCACCCCTCCACTTT
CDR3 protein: CASSVEGVNGNSPLHF

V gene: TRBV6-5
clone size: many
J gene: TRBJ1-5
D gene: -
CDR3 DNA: TGTGCCAGCAGTTACTCGAAGGGGGATAGCAATCAGCCCCAGCATTTT
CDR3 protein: CASSYSKGDSNQPQHF

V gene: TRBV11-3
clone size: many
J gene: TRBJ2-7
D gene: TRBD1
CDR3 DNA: TGTGCCAGCAGCTTATCCGGGACAGCGTACGAGCAGTACTTC
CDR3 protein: CASSLSGTAYEQYF

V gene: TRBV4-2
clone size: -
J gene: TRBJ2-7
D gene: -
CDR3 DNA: TGTGCCAGCAGCCACAACCGGGACCCTACCTACGAGCAGTACTTC
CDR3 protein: CASSHNRDPTYEQYF

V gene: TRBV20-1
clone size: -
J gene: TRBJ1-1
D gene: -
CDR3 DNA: TGCAGTGCTAGAGATTTCGGGGAGCTTGAAGCTTTCTTT
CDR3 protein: CSARDFGELEAFF

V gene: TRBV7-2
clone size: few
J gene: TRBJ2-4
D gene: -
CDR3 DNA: TGTGCCAGCAGCTTAGCGAGGACCAAGTTAAAAAACATTAAGTACTTC
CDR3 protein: CASSLARTKLKNIKYF

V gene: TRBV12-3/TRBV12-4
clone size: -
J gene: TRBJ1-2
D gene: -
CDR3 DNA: TGTGCCAGCAAAGGGGCGAAGGGCTACACCTTC
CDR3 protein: CASKGAKGYTF

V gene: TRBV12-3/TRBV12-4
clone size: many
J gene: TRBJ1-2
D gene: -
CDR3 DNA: TGTGCCAGCAGTCGACAGGTGGATGGCTACACCTTC
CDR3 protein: CASSRQVDGYTF

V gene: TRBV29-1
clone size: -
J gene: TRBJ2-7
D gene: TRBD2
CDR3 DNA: TGCAGCGCTGCGGGGACTAGCGGGGCCTCCTACGAGCAGTACTTC
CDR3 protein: CSAAGTSGASYEQYF

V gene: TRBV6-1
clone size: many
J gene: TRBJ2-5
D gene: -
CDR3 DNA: TGTGCCAGCAGTGTTGGAGCTTTTGAGACCCAGTACTTC
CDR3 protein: CASSVGAFETQYF

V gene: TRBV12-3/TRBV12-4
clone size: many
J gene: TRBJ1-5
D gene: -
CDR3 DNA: TGTGCCAGCAGTTTAAGGGGCAGGGGCGGCAATCAGCCCCAGCATTTT
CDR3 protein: CASSLRGRGGNQPQHF

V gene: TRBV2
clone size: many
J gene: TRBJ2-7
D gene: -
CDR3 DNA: TGTGCCAGCAGTGATCAGAGCTCCTACGAGCAGTACTTC
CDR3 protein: CASSDQSSYEQYF

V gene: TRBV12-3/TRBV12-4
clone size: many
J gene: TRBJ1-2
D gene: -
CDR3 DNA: TGTGCCAGCAGTCCAGGGTTGTACTATGGCTACACCTTC
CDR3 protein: CASSPGLYYGYTF

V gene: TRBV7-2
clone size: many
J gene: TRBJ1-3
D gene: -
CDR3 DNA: TGTGCCAGCAGCTTACTAGGAACCTCTGGAAACACCATATATTTT
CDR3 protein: CASSLLGTSGNTIYF

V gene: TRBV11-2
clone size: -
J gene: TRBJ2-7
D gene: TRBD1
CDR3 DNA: TGTGCCAGCAGCTACCTAGGGGACAGCGGAGCCTACGAGCAGTACTTC
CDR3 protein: CASSYLGDSGAYEQYF

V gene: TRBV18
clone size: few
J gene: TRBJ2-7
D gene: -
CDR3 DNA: TGTGCCAGCTCACCATGGCCAGGGTCCTACGAGCAGTACTTC
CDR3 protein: CASSPWPGSYEQYF

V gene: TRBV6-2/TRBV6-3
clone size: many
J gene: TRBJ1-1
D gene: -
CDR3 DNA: TGTGCCAGCACCCCCAGGGACGGACGGAACACTGAAGCTTTCTTT
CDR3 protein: CASTPRDGRNTEAFF

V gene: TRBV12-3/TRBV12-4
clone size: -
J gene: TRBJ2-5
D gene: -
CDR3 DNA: TGTGCCAGCAGGCAGGGACCCGACCCCTACCAAGAGACCCAGTACTTC
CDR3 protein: CASRQGPDPYQETQYF

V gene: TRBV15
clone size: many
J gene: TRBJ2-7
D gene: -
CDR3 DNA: TGTGCCACCAAAGAGGTCGGGACTCCATTCTACGAGCAGTACTTC
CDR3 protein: CATKEVGTPFYEQYF

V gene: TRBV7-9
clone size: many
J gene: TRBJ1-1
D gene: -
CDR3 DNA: TGTGCCAGCGCCCTTCAGGGGATCGGGAACACTGAAGCTTTCTTT
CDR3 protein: CASALQGIGNTEAFF

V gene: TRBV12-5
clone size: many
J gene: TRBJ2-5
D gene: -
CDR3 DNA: TGTGCTAGTGGTTTTCCCCCAGCCGTGCCTAATCAAGAGACCCAGTACTTC
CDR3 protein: CASGFPPAVPNQETQYF

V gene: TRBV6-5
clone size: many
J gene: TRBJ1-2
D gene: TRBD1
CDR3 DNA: TGTGCCAGCAGTTACGACAGGGGATTTGGTGGCTACACCTTC
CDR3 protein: CASSYDRGFGGYTF